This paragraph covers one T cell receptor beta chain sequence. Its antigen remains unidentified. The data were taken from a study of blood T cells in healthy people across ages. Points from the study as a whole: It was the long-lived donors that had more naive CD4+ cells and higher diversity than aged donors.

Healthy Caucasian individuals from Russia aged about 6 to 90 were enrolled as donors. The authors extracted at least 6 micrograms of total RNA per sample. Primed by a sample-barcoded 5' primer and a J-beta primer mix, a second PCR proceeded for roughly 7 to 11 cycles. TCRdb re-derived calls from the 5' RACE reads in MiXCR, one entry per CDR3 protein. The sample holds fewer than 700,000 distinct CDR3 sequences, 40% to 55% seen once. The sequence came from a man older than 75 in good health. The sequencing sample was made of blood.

CDR3 protein: CSARGELAGGNEQFF. The CDR3 coding sequence is TGCAGTGCTAGGGGTGAGCTTGCGGGCGGTAATGAGCAGTTCTTC. The chain has TRBV20-1 and TRBJ2-1, with D possibly being TRBD2 (5 bases). Trimming stripped 3 bases from V and 7 bases from J, with 19 bases between. This CDR3 contains 15 residues. Germline V gene data show CDR1 as DFQATT and CDR2 as SNEGSKA (reference sequence).